These T cell receptor beta chains were read from a single sample in a study of identical twins' blood T cells. TCRdb called the 5' RACE reads again in MiXCR, with one record for every CDR3 protein. The profile shows 350,000 to 450,000 distinct CDR3 sequences, roughly 30% of them singletons. Source material: PBMCs. These receptors were taken from a woman between 18 and 55 years old in good health. Both conserved end residues are part of each CDR3. D genes are given only for firm matches. Rows give clone size only sometimes, using once, few, many, or a class for an expanded clone.

TRBV6-2/TRBV6-3	many	.	TRBJ1-1	TGTGCCAGCAGTTGGATGGGTGAAGCTTTCTTT	CASSWMGEAFF
TRBV12-3/TRBV12-4	.	.	TRBJ1-1	TGTGCCAGCAGTTGGGGGGGGGCAAGTTCTGAAGCTTTCTTT	CASSWGGASSEAFF
TRBV20-1	.	.	TRBJ2-7	TGCAGTGCTAAACCGGGACTTTACCCCTGCGAGCAGTACTTC	CSAKPGLYPCEQYF
TRBV6-1	.	TRBD1	TRBJ1-5	TGTGCCAGCAGTGAAGCGGGGGACAGAAATCAGCCCCAGCATTTT	CASSEAGDRNQPQHF
TRBV6-2/TRBV6-3	many	.	TRBJ1-1	TGTGCCAGCAGCCAGTTGACAATACTACAGAACACTGAAGCTTTCTTT	CASSQLTILQNTEAFF
TRBV19	many	.	TRBJ1-1	TGTGCCAGTAGTATCGGGAACACTGAAGCTTTCTTT	CASSIGNTEAFF
TRBV7-6	.	.	TRBJ2-5	TGTGCCAGCAGCCGCCATCCTGGAACGGAAGAGACCCAGTACTTC	CASSRHPGTEETQYF
TRBV2	.	.	TRBJ2-2	TGTGCCAGCGGGGATAACACCGGGGAGCTGTTTTTT	CASGDNTGELFF
TRBV7-9	.	TRBD2	TRBJ2-3	TGTGCCAGCAGCTTAGGTAGCGGGAGTAAGAGGGATACGCAGTATTTT	CASSLGSGSKRDTQYF
TRBV20-1	.	.	TRBJ1-1	TGCAGTGCCATAAAACAGGTGTTCACTGAAACTTTCTTT	CSAIKQVFTETFF
TRBV29-1	.	.	TRBJ2-2	TGCAGCGTTGACCTAGCCGGGGGAATGACCGGGGAGCTGTTTTTT	CSVDLAGGMTGELFF
TRBV20-1	.	.	TRBJ2-1	TGCAGTGCTAGGTCGCTAGGCAATGAGCAGTTCTTC	CSARSLGNEQFF
TRBV11-1	few	.	TRBJ1-1	TGTGCCAGCAGCCAACAGGGTGGAGTGTCCACTGAAGCTTTCTTT	CASSQQGGVSTEAFF
TRBV6-5	many	.	TRBJ1-5	TGTGCCAGCAGATCCGGACAAGAACGACAGCCCCAGCATTTT	CASRSGQERQPQHF
TRBV19	.	.	TRBJ1-1	TGTGCCAGTAGTACCCGGACAGAGAACACTGAAGCTTTCTTT	CASSTRTENTEAFF
TRBV11-2	.	.	TRBJ1-1	TGTGCCAGCAGGGTCAGGCGCCAAGCTTTCTTT	CASRVRRQAFF
TRBV5-1	many	TRBD1	TRBJ1-3	TGCGCCAGCAGCTACGTGCCGGGACAGGGGAGCTCTGGAAACACCATATATTTT	CASSYVPGQGSSGNTIYF
TRBV7-2	.	TRBD2	TRBJ2-7	TGTGCCAGCAGCTTACAAAGCGGGGTCTACGAGCAGTACTTC	CASSLQSGVYEQYF
TRBV12-3/TRBV12-4	few	.	TRBJ2-7	TGTGCCAGCAGTTCACAGGGTCATGGGAATTACGAGCAGTACTTC	CASSSQGHGNYEQYF
TRBV12-3/TRBV12-4	few	TRBD1	TRBJ1-5	TGTGCCAGCAGTTTATCGGGACAGGGTCCTCAGCCCCAGCATTTT	CASSLSGQGPQPQHF
TRBV11-2	.	TRBD1	TRBJ1-1	TGTGCCAGCAGCTTAGACCGACAGGGTAAAACTCTCTTT	CASSLDRQGKTLF
TRBV5-4	.	.	TRBJ2-2	TGTGCCAGCAGCTGGGATCGGCCGCGGGGGGAGCTGTTTTTT	CASSWDRPRGELFF
TRBV7-2	.	.	TRBJ2-3	TGTGCCGGCAGCTGGCGAACAGATACGCAGTATTTT	CAGSWRTDTQYF
TRBV3-1	few	.	TRBJ1-2	TGTGCCAGCAGCCCCGCCTCGCCGGGAGTCTATGGCTGCACCTTC	CASSPASPGVYGCTF
TRBV20-1	.	.	TRBJ2-3	TGCAGTGCCGCTGGACTGGTGGGAAATACGCAGTATTTT	CSAAGLVGNTQYF
TRBV29-1	many	TRBD2	TRBJ2-3	TGCAGCGTTGAGACTAGCGGAAGCACAGATACGCAGTATTTT	CSVETSGSTDTQYF
TRBV11-2	.	.	TRBJ1-2	TGTGCCAGCAGCTTAGGAACCCTACGGGGTTATACCTTC	CASSLGTLRGYTF
TRBV6-1	.	.	TRBJ1-5	TGTGCCAGCAGTGAAGGGGTCCAGCATTTT	CASSEGVQHF
TRBV14	.	.	TRBJ2-3	TGTGCCAGCGGCCCTAATGTCGGGGGTTATACGCAGTATTTT	CASGPNVGGYTQYF
TRBV2	.	.	TRBJ1-1	TGTGCCGGCACCATAGCCGGGGGGACTGAAGCTTTCTTT	CAGTIAGGTEAFF
TRBV3-1	.	TRBD1	TRBJ2-3	TGTGCCAGCAGCCAATGGACAGGGCCCACAGATACGCAGTATTTT	CASSQWTGPTDTQYF
TRBV6-1	.	TRBD2	TRBJ2-1	TGTGCCAGCACTACGGCTAGCGGGGACTCCTACAATGAGCAGTTCTTC	CASTTASGDSYNEQFF
TRBV2	.	.	TRBJ2-3	TGTGCCAGCAGTGATACTGGTGTCAGCGCAGATACGCAGTATTTT	CASSDTGVSADTQYF
TRBV2	few	TRBD1	TRBJ2-3	TGTGCCAGCAACTACGACAGGGCTGGAGATACGCAGTATTTT	CASNYDRAGDTQYF
TRBV4-3	.	TRBD1	TRBJ2-3	TGCGCCAGCAGCCAAAAGGGGACAGGGAATCCAGATACGCAGTATTTT	CASSQKGTGNPDTQYF
TRBV20-1	.	.	TRBJ2-3	TGCAGTGCTACTAGACAGTCCACAGATACGCAGTATTTT	CSATRQSTDTQYF
TRBV4-1	many	.	TRBJ1-2	TGCGCCAGCAGCCAAGATTGGGTATCCGACGGCTACACCTTC	CASSQDWVSDGYTF
TRBV29-1	.	.	TRBJ2-5	TGCAGCGCAGCCCAGGATCGGACCCAGTACTTC	CSAAQDRTQYF
TRBV3-1	many	.	TRBJ2-2	TGTGCCACCCGTCCGGGAGTTTCCGGGGAGCTGTTTTTT	CATRPGVSGELFF
TRBV9	.	TRBD2	TRBJ2-5	TGTGCCAGCAGCGTAGACGGTAGCGGGAGAGAGACCCAGTACTTC	CASSVDGSGRETQYF
TRBV28	.	.	TRBJ1-2	TGTGCCAGCAGTTTACGATTACCGGGGGGGTACTATGGCTACACCTTC	CASSLRLPGGYYGYTF
TRBV12-3/TRBV12-4	few	.	TRBJ2-3	TGTGCCAGCAGTTTATGGCGTACAACAGATACGCAGTATTTT	CASSLWRTTDTQYF
TRBV7-8	many	.	TRBJ1-4	TGTGCCAGCAGCTTAAGGTTTCCGGGGGTTGCAACTAATGAAAAACTGTTTTTT	CASSLRFPGVATNEKLFF
TRBV20-1	.	.	TRBJ1-4	TGCAGTTTCCTTCATGCAACTAATGAAAAACTGTTTTTT	CSFLHATNEKLFF
TRBV29-1	.	TRBD1	TRBJ2-7	TGCAGCGTTGAAGGTTGGACAGGGAACGAGCAGTACTTC	CSVEGWTGNEQYF
TRBV10-3	.	.	TRBJ1-2	TGTGCCATCAGTGATCCCGGGGAGATAACCCCTCTCTCGGATGGCTACACCTTC	CAISDPGEITPLSDGYTF
TRBV24-1	few	TRBD2	TRBJ2-3	TGTGCCACCAGTGGGGGGGGTACGCAGTATTTT	CATSGGGTQYF
TRBV20-1	.	TRBD1	TRBJ2-1	TGCAGTACAAAACCGGGACAGCGCGCTTCATCGTACAATGAGCAGTTCTTC	CSTKPGQRASSYNEQFF
TRBV6-6	few	.	TRBJ2-3	TGTGCCAGCAAGGAGTTCACAGATACGCAGTATTTT	CASKEFTDTQYF
TRBV5-4	many	.	TRBJ1-2	TGTGCCAGCAGCTTGTCGACGGCTGCCTCTTATGGCTACACCTTC	CASSLSTAASYGYTF
TRBV7-2	.	.	TRBJ2-5	TGTGCCTGCAGCCCTAGAAGGTCCCAGTACTTC	CACSPRRSQYF
TRBV20-1	few	.	TRBJ1-1	TGCAGTGCTAGAGAAGTGGTTGCTCGCACTGAAGCTTTCTTT	CSAREVVARTEAFF
TRBV29-1	.	.	TRBJ1-1	TGCAGCGTTGGACGCCTGCGAAGTCTGAAGGCTGAAGCTTTCTTT	CSVGRLRSLKAEAFF